One and the same sample provided the 10 T cell receptor beta chains below, sequenced in a study of CD8+ T cells in alopecia areata. cDNA reverse transcribed from extracted RNA served as the sequencing template. Method: immunoSEQ multiplex PCR; TCRdb's copy keeps in-frame clones and lacks some. The sample yields approximately 100,000 clones, 55% seen once. The specimen sequenced was CD4+ T cells sorted from blood. The receptors here all came from a human donor in good health.

The chain joins TRBV9 to TRBJ2-3; 8 nucleotides match TRBD2. In germline, CDR1 is SGDLS, CDR2 YYNGEE. V shed 3 bases and J 2 bases; nucleotides not matched to a gene: 5. The CDR3 runs to 15 residues. The CDR3 region is CASSATSGSTDTQYF. The CDR3 region has the DNA TGTGCCAGCAGCGCCACTAGCGGCTCCACAGATACGCAGTATTTT.

This chain joins TRBV5-4 and TRBJ1-6, with 7 bases fitting TRBD1. The CDR3 loop spans 12 amino acids. The ends lost 3 bases at V and 15 bases at J; junction bases unmatched: 6. Germline loops: CDR1 SGHNT, CDR2 YYREEE (reference sequence). The CDR3 here is CASSSQGLGLHF. In DNA form, the CDR3 reads TGTGCCAGCAGCTCACAGGGGCTCGGCCTCCACTTT.

The CDR3, as DNA: TGTGCCAGCAGCATTCGGGGGCAAGAGACCCAGTACTTC. Translation: CASSIRGQETQYF. This sequence joins TRBV7-9 and TRBJ2-5, with D possibly matching TRBD2 (6 bases). The CDR3 extends over 13 amino acids. V was shortened by 5 bases and J by 2 bases, with 9 bases between the two germline ends. Germline V gene lookup returns CDR1 SEHNR and CDR2 FQNEAQ (reference sequence).

V usage is TRBV29-1 and J usage is TRBJ1-1; no clear D gene. This CDR3 has 13 amino acids. The germline CDR1 and CDR2 sequences are SQVTM and ANQGSEA. V gave up 4 bases and J gave up 0 bases, with 9 bases separating them. The CDR3 protein is CSVVFRVNTEAFF. The CDR3 DNA reads as TGCAGCGTTGTATTTAGGGTGAACACTGAAGCTTTCTTT.

This chain joins TRBV27 and TRBJ2-1; 12 bases align to TRBD2. The J segment lost 12 bases and the V segment lost 2 bases, leaving 5 bases of the junction unmatched. The CDR3 contains 14 residues. The germline CDR1 and CDR2 sequences are MNHEY and SMNVEV (reference sequence). CDR3 nucleotide sequence: TGTGCCAGCAGTTTACTAGCGGGGGGGCGTACGCAGTTCTTC. This encodes CASSLLAGGRTQFF.

The chain is built from TRBV7-9 and TRBJ2-3; D gene ambiguous. CDR3 length: 12 residues. The germline V gene encodes CDR1 SEHNR and CDR2 FQNEAQ (reference sequence). Trimming took 5 bases from V and 5 from J, leaving 8 bases between them. CDR3 loop: CASSLPLDTQYF. The CDR3 DNA reads TGTGCCAGCAGCCTACCGTTAGATACGCAGTATTTT.

The chain links TRBV5-4 to TRBJ2-3; 10 bases line up with TRBD2. V was pared by 4 bases and J by 5 bases, with 10 bases of the junction left unmatched. CDR3 size: 16 residues. The V gene's germline CDR1 is SGHNT and CDR2 YYREEE (reference sequence). In nucleotides, the CDR3 is TGTGCCAGCAGCCCGACTAGCGGGCCAAGGGGAGATACGCAGTATTTT. The encoded protein is CASSPTSGPRGDTQYF.

The chain uses TRBV2 and TRBJ2-5; D call uncertain. The CDR3 sequence is 15 residues long. Germline V gene lookup returns CDR1 SNHLY and CDR2 FYNNEI. Trimming left V 1 base short and J 3 bases short, with 12 bases between. The CDR3 loop reads CASSEERTKEETQYF. As DNA, the CDR3 is TGTGCCAGCAGTGAAGAAAGGACCAAAGAAGAGACCCAGTACTTC.

The chain employs TRBV25-1 and TRBJ2-3, with 9 positions matching TRBD2. V lost 5 bases to trimming and J lost 6 bases; unmatched junction nucleotides: 15. The CDR3 extends over 17 amino acids. CDR1 and CDR2 (germline): MGHDK, SYGVNS. The CDR3 here is CASSPPRAGGLSDTQYF. In nucleotides, the CDR3 is TGTGCCAGCAGTCCGCCCAGAGCGGGGGGCCTGTCGGATACGCAGTATTTT.

The count of this clone is one. J is TRBJ2-5 and V is TRBV29-1, with D perhaps TRBD2 (5 bases). V was cut by 5 bases and J by 5 bases, with 15 bases left in between. The CDR3 totals 13 residues. CDR1 SQVTM and CDR2 ANQGSEA come from the germline V gene. In DNA, the CDR3 is TGCAGCGTTCAAACTTCTAGCTTCGAGACCCAGTACTTC. Its translation is CSVQTSSFETQYF.